This paragraph reports one T cell receptor (beta chain). The antigen is not known. The method was immunoSEQ multiplex PCR; TCRdb's version includes in-frame clones alone and lacks a portion of them. The sample has tens of thousands of clones; about 85% are singletons. Repertoires were sampled repeatedly during chemoradiotherapy. This entry belongs to a study of chemoradiotherapy in HPV16-positive cancers. Study-wide context: Candidate HPV-specific T-cell clones and common TCR motifs came from functional assays in a couple of HPV16-positive patients. Study-level results: Non-HPV-specific T cells did not expand in tumors during treatment, whereas candidate HPV-specific clones and E7-related motifs did. The functional HPV-specific definition rests on just a couple of HPV16-positive patients.

Germline V CDR1 and CDR2: SGHRS, YFSETQ. Unmatched junction bases numbered 3, after V lost 4 bases and J lost 1 base. The CDR3 consists of 17 residues. The genes are TRBV5-1 and TRBJ2-1; 15 nucleotides align to TRBD2. The specimen comprised blood, sampled from a patient who underwent chemoradiotherapy. This TCR was sampled from a human donor with HPV-associated anogenital cancer. DNA for the CDR3: TGCGCCAGCAGCGTCGGACTAGCGGGGGGGTCCTACAATGAGCAGTTCTTC. Translation: CASSVGLAGGSYNEQFF.